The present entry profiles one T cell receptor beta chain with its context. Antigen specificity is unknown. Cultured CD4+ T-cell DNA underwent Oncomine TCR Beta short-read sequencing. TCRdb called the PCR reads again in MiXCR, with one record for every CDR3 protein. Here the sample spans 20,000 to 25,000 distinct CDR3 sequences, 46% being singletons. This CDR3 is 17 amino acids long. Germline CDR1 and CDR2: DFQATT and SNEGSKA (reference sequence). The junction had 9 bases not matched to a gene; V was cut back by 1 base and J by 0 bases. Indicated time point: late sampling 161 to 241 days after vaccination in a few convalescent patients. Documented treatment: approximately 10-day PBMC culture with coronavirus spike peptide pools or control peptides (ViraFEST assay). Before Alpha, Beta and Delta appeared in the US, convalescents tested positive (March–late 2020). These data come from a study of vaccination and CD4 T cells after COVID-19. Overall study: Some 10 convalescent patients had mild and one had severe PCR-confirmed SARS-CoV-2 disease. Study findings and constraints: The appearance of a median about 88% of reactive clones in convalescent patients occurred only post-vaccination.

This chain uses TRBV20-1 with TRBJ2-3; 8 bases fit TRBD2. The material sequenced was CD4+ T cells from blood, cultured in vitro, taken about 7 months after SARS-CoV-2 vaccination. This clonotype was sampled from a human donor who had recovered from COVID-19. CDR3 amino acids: CSARGAQRGTSTDTQYF. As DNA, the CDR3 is TGCAGTGCTAGAGGGGCCCAGCGGGGGACTAGCACAGATACGCAGTATTTT.